This T cell receptor beta chain was recorded in a study of cytomegalovirus exposure and HLA in healthy donors (dated by TCRdb to about 2017). Regarding the study in general: In an earlier analysis of under 750 of the donors, around 300 Gb of sequence data and approximately 100 million unique TCR beta sequences from 150 million to 200 million T cells were reported. Using immunosequencing, the study profiled T cell repertoires from 640 or so subjects and related those repertoires to cytomegalovirus serostatus. Along with the approximately 700-subject first cohort, a separate validation cohort of some 130 different subjects was used. HLA typing included class I and class II loci at four-digit resolution. About five DR-DQ haplotypes were handled as single units for association and clustering because linkage in the cohort was strong. Rather than using new phenotypic data, the later analysis identified candidate immune exposures from TCR beta sequences and from how often those sequences occurred across donors. The number of donors typed differed by locus, with about 629-640 for A, B, C, DRB1 and DQB1, about 500 for DQA1, over 600 for DPA1, and some 440 for DPB1. Of the roughly 410 genotyped donors, 81% were placed in the genetic ancestry cluster associated with self-reported Caucasian donors. Approximately 310 gigabases of sequencing data and approximately 85 million unique TCR sequences were included in an early release covering around 600 HLA-typed donors. In a later genetic analysis, genome-wide SNP genotypes for 398 of the 666 donors were used, and that subset was treated as a discovery cohort. Donor age, sex, ethnicity and CMV serostatus were compiled together with the repertoire data. High-throughput TCR immunosequencing, statistical association of individual TCRs with disease status, and machine learning were combined to predict cytomegalovirus infection status. Among roughly 400 genotyped donors of the cohort, an average of about 240,000 unique TCR beta nucleotide sequences was sequenced per donor, of which roughly 17% were non-productive. In a later analysis, previously published TCR beta repertoires from fewer than 750 donors were re-analyzed and high-resolution HLA genotyping was added so that TCR occurrence patterns could be studied. In an earlier analysis of roughly 600 of the donors, high-throughput TCR beta sequencing was used to judge whether each TCR beta V gene segment behaved as functional or pseudogenic. The study aimed to test whether signatures of past pathogen exposure could be identified by cataloging public T cell receptors. All discovery cohort repertoires had been generated using a single sequencing platform.

The cohort was made up of 666 healthy bone marrow donors. Cohort members were all nominally healthy when sampled, although unrecorded immune exposures were likely present. The donor was CMV seronegative and was included in the group of over 300 seronegative cohort members. Each donor provided a peripheral blood sample, and peripheral blood mononuclear cells were used for TCR beta sequencing. The Qiagen DNeasy Blood Extraction Kit was used to extract genomic DNA from the blood cell samples. General study outcomes and caveats: Correlated functional status among segregating V segments might reflect linkage disequilibrium, but an unknown experimental factor could not be ruled out. Some IMGT-functional V segments, including TRBV6-2 and TRBV6-3, could not be distinguished by the 87-base-pair reads and were therefore excluded. A cluster of highly shared sequence variants was judged likely to represent a technical artifact of the sequencing pipeline. It was suggested by the authors that the approach could potentially be generalized to other disease states and immunological phenotypes. A few of the identified cytomegalovirus-associated TCR beta chains were confirmed in vitro to be specific for cytomegalovirus antigens. The cohort was sequenced for TCR beta chains only, and without alpha or paired-chain data the features that could be detected were limited. A later analysis associated 16,951 TCR beta sequences with specific HLA alleles at a false discovery rate of 0.05. Strong co-occurrence of HLA alleles, especially DR and DQ, made assigning TCR associations to individual alleles difficult. According to a later analysis, TCR association rates differed among HLA loci, with DRB1 alleles showing the most associated TCRs and HLA-C alleles showing the fewest. Compared with the approximately 670-donor mean, donors in an Asian-associated ancestry cluster had fewer N-insertions in productive TCRs, according to a later genetic analysis. Because HLA typing was unavailable for some donors at each locus, only the typed subset was used in association tests. The study gave a list of about 150 TCR beta chains associated with cytomegalovirus. An association between a missense DCLRE1C variant and V-gene and J-gene trimming of TCR beta chains was found in a later genetic analysis and replicated in an independent cohort. A further reported finding was that TCR beta sequences accurately predicted the HLA-A and HLA-B alleles for most subjects in the first cohort. The only immune exposure information available for the cohort was CMV serostatus. According to a later analysis, parvovirus B19, influenza, CMV and Epstein-Barr virus appeared linked to several top co-occurrence clusters. Presence/absence analyses assumed roughly uniform sequencing depth across donors, an assumption that may not hold. Most CMV-associated TCR beta chains appeared to be HLA-restricted in a later analysis, and the HLA associations seemed to be driven largely by CMV exposure. Most TCR sequences were seen in very few donors, while some public TCRs were found in many individuals. Because counts were too low, 15 to 20 rarely observed V segments, including chromosome 9 orphons, were excluded from the earlier analysis of around 640 of the donors. An earlier analysis of around 600 of the donors showed that most TCR beta V segments appeared in productive rearrangements either about 87% or about 30% of the time, which broadly matched IMGT annotations. In a later analysis, HLA-associated TCR beta chains showed more clonal expansion and lower generation probabilities than non-associated chains that were equally common. The classifier was reported to diagnose cytomegalovirus status with high specificity and sensitivity in both the original and validation cohorts.

This clone was found once. Its antigen is not yet known. No clone much larger than this one lies a single base away; base qualities are absent. The library was made by the immunoSEQ multiplex PCR assay. The multiplex PCR relied on a mix of 60 forward primers for TCR Vbeta segments and 13 reverse primers for TCR Jbeta segments. The CDR3 region of rearranged TCR beta genes was amplified from genomic DNA with a multiplex PCR assay. Amplified TCR beta libraries were sequenced as 87-base-pair reads on the Illumina HiSeq System. The original pipeline was this. A later analysis tallied around 82 million unique TCR beta chains across the 660 or so repertoires, and approximately 11 million of those chains were shared by two or more donors. Raw reads were error-corrected and collapsed into unique sequences with a nearest-neighbor algorithm that merged closely related sequences to remove PCR and sequencing errors. To assign V, D and J gene segments, CDR3 sequences were aligned to IMGT reference sequences. Each retained sequence needed at least a six-nucleotide match to both a V gene segment and a J gene segment. A rearrangement was called productive if the CDR3 had no stop codons and remained in frame with V and J, and every other rearrangement was called non-productive. CDR3 was defined by IMGT convention, running from the second conserved V-encoded cysteine to the conserved J-encoded phenylalanine. Sequences without an unambiguous match to a single V gene segment were excluded from the earlier analysis of a few hundred of the donors. An earlier analysis of fewer than 750 of the donors called V segments functional above 56.7% productive rearrangements and segregating when the between-donor standard deviation exceeded 5%. A statistical classification framework was built to diagnose cytomegalovirus status from the catalog of TCR beta chain sequences. In a later analysis, TCR nucleotide sequences were compared against IMGT/GENE-DB human TR gene sequences so that V and J genes could be assigned. Using the TCRdist pipeline, a later analysis assigned CDR3 sequences along with most-parsimonious VDJ recombination scenarios. A later analysis defined each TCR beta chain by its CDR3 amino acid sequence plus V-gene family, and excluded reads lacking a unique V-gene family. To address suspected cross-contamination and a sequencing artifact, a later analysis removed under 600 highly shared, low-generation-probability nucleotide sequences. A later analysis calculated a clonal expansion index for each public chain from normalized within-repertoire ranks of inferred template counts. Generation probabilities in a later analysis came from a VDJ recombination model fitted to out-of-frame rearrangements, and those results were checked against IGoR. In a later analysis, TCR-TCR, TCR-HLA and TCR-CMV co-occurrence was scored with hypergeometric tests, and a repertoire-size bias correction was applied to TCR pairs. In a later analysis, false discovery rates were estimated by permuting HLA or CMV assignments 20 times. In a later analysis, co-occurring TCRs were grouped with DBSCAN, and TCRdist sequence similarity was added when clustering was performed within HLA-allele-positive subsets. Co-occurrence clustering excluded repertoires with fewer than 30,000 or more than 120,000 public chains, plus five with anomalous nucleotide sharing. Here the immuneACCESS table is served through TCRdb, limited to in-frame sequences with V and J called. Missing clones are a known gap in these copies; in checked studies unresolved V genes cover under half, and the rest lacks a known reason. V and J calls and clone size are given by that table; D and trimming were obtained from the DNA. Here the sample has about 100,000 clones; about four fifths occur a single time. The ten largest clones represent under 4% of the sample.

The CDR3 sequence holds 12 residues, the cysteine and phenylalanine included. Only the CDR3 DNA is retained, 36 bases long and in frame from the first base. V and J lose 5 bases and 4 bases, and a span of 11 bases separates them. Taken from the germline V gene, the CDR1 and CDR2 loops are SQVTM and ANQGSEA. This receptor was identified in a woman aged 35 to 49 in good health and CMV-seronegative. Sequenced material: PBMCs. The chain was built from TRBV29-1 and TRBJ1-2; a tentative D call is TRBD1 (5 bases match). Read as DNA, the sequence is TGCAGCGTTTCTTCCGGGGGCTATGGCTACACCTTC. Its protein reads: CSVSSGGYGYTF.